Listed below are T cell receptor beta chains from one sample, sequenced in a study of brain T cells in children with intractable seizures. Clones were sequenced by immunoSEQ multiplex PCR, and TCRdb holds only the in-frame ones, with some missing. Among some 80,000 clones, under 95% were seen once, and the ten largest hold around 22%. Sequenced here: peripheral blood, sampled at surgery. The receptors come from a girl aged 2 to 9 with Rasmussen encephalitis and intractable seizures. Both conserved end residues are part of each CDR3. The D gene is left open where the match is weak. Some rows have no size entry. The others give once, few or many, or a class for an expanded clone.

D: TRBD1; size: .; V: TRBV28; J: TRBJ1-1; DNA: TGTGCCAGCACCTTAGGGGACAGGGTCACTGAAGCTTTCTTT; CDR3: CASTLGDRVTEAFF
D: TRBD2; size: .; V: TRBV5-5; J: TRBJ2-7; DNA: TGTGCCAGCAGCTTGCTGGTAGCGGGCACAACCTACGAGCAGTACTTC; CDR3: CASSLLVAGTTYEQYF
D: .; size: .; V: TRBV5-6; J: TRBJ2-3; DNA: TGTGCCAGCAGCAGTGACACAGATACGCAGTATTTT; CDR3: CASSSDTDTQYF
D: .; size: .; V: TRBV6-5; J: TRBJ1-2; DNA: TGTGCCAGCAGTTCACAGCCCATTAATGGCTACACCTTC; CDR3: CASSSQPINGYTF
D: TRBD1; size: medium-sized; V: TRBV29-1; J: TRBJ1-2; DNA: TGCAGCGTTGAAATTCCGGGACAGCTCTATGGCTACACCTTC; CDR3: CSVEIPGQLYGYTF
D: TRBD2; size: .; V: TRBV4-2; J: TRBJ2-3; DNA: TGTGCCAGCAGCCGATCCGGTAGCGGGATTAACACAGATACGCAGTATTTT; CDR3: CASSRSGSGINTDTQYF
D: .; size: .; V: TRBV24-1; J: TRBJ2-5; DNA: TGTGCCACCAGCACCGACAGCCAAGAGACCCAGTACTTC; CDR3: CATSTDSQETQYF
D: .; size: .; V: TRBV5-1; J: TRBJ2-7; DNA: TGCGCCAGCAGCTTGGGGCTAGCGCTGAACGAGCAGTACTTC; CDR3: CASSLGLALNEQYF
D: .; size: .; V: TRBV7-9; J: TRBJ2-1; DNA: TGTGCCAGCAGCTCCGGTAGACAGTTACGCTCCTACAATGAGCAGTTCTTC; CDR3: CASSSGRQLRSYNEQFF
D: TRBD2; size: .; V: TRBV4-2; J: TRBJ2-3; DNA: TGTGCCAGCAGCCCCGGGGGGAGCACAGATACGCAGTATTTT; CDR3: CASSPGGSTDTQYF
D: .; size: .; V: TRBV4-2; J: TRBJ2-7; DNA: TGTGCCAGCAGCCAAGGGAGACAGACCCAGCCCCACGAGCAGTACTTC; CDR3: CASSQGRQTQPHEQYF
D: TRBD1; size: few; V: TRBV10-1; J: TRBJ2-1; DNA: TGCGCCAGCAGTGAGTCTGACAGGGGGCTTTACAATGAGCAGTTCTTC; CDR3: CASSESDRGLYNEQFF
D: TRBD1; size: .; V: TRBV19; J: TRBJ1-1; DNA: TGTGCCAGTACCACAGGGCACAGGGGGCGTCTAGACACTGAAGCTTTCTTT; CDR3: CASTTGHRGRLDTEAFF
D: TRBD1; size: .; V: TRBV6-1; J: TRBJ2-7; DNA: TGTGCCAGCAGTGAAAACCCCGGACAGGGGGACCACGAGCAGTACTTC; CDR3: CASSENPGQGDHEQYF
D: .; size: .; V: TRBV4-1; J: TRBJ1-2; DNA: TGCGCCAGCAGCCAAGCCGAGGGGCAAGGGTATGGCTACACCTTC; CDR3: CASSQAEGQGYGYTF
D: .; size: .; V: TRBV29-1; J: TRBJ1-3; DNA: TGCAGCGTTTCGCAGGGAGCAGGAAACACCATATATTTT; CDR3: CSVSQGAGNTIYF
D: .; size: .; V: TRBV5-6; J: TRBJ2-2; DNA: TGTGCCAGCAGCCGTAGGACGGCCGCGAACACCGGGGAGCTGTTTTTT; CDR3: CASSRRTAANTGELFF
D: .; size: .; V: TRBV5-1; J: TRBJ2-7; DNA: TGCGCCAGCAGCTTGGAAGGGTCCGAGCAGTACTTC; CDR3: CASSLEGSEQYF
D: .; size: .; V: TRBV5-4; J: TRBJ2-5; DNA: TGTGCCAGCAGCTTGAAAGAGACCCAGTACTTC; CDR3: CASSLKETQYF
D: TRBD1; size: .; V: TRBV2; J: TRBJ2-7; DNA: TGTGCCAGCAGTGAAGTAATGGACAGGGACGAGCAGTACTTC; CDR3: CASSEVMDRDEQYF
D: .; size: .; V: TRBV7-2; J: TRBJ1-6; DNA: TGTGCCAGCAGCTTCATGGATTCACCCCTCCACTTT; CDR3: CASSFMDSPLHF
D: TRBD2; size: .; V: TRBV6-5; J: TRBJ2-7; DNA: TGTGCCAGCAGGTCTAGCGGGTCCTACGAGCAGTACTTC; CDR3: CASRSSGSYEQYF
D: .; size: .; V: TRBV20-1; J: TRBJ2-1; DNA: TGCAGTGCTAGCCCCTCAGAAAACCAGTTCTTC; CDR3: CSASPSENQFF
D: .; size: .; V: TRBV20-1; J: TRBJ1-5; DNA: TGCAGTGCTAGTGCAGGACAGCGCAATCAGCCCCAGCATTTT; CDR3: CSASAGQRNQPQHF
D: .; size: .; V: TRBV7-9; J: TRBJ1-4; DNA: TGTGCCAGCAGCTTAACTGGGAGTTCGAATTACGGGACTAATGAAAAACTGTTTTTT; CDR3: CASSLTGSSNYGTNEKLFF
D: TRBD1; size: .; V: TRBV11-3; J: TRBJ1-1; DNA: TGTGCCAGCAGCTCTCAGGGGGAGAACACTGAAGCTTTCTTT; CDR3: CASSSQGENTEAFF
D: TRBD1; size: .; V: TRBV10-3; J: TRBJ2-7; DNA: TGTGCCATCAGTGACCCGGGACAGCCCTCCTACGAGCAGTACTTC; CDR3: CAISDPGQPSYEQYF
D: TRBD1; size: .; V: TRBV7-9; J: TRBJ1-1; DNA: TGTGCCAGCAGCTTACTTGCGGGACAGGGGATCTCTGAAGCTTTCTTT; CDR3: CASSLLAGQGISEAFF
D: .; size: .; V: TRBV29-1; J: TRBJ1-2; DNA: TGCAGCGCTGGGAGAACCGGGGGGTCTGGCTTCGAAGGCTACACCTTC; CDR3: CSAGRTGGSGFEGYTF
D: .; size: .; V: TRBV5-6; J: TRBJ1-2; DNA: TGTGCCAGCAGCTTCCGACGAGCGAACTTGAACTATGGCTACACCTTC; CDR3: CASSFRRANLNYGYTF
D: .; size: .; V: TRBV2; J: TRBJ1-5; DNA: TGTGCCAGCAGTGTCGGGGGTAGCAATCAGCCCCAGCATTTT; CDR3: CASSVGGSNQPQHF
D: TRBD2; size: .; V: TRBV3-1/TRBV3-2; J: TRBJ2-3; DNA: TGTGCCAGCAGCCACCCGGGGGGGGATACGCAGTATTTT; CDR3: CASSHPGGDTQYF
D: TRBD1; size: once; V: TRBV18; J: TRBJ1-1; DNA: TGTGCCAGCTCACCGGACAGGGGGCGTCAAGCTTTCTTT; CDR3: CASSPDRGRQAFF
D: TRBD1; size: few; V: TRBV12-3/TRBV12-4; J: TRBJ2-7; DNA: TGTGCCAGCAAGAGACAGGGATCCTACGAGCAGTACTTC; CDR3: CASKRQGSYEQYF
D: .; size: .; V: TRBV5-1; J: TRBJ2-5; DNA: TGCGCCAGCAGCGGCGGACGGTCTGAAGAGACCCAGTACTTC; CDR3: CASSGGRSEETQYF
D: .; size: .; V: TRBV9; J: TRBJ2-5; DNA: TGTGCCAGCAGCGTAGGAGGGGGTCAAGAGACCCAGTACTTC; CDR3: CASSVGGGQETQYF
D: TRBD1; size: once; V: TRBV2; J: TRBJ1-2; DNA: TGTGCCAGCAGACCTACCGGGACAGTCTATGGCTACACCTTC; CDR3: CASRPTGTVYGYTF
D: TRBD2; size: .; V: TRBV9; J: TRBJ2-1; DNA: TGTGCCAGCAGCGTGGGACTAGCGAGCTACAATGAGCAGTTCTTC; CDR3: CASSVGLASYNEQFF
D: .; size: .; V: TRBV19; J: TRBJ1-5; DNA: TGTGCCAGTGGTAATCAGCCCCAGCATTTT; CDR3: CASGNQPQHF
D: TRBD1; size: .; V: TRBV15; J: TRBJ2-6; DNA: TGTGCCACCAGCAGAAACTCAGGGGGCGCTGGGGCCAACGTCCTGACTTTC; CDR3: CATSRNSGGAGANVLTF
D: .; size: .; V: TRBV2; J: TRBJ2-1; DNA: TGTGCCAGCATTGAAGGCGGGATCTATGAGCAGTTCTTC; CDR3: CASIEGGIYEQFF
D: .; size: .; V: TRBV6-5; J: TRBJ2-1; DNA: TGTGCCAGCAGCTCAGGGAACAATGAGCAGTTCTTC; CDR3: CASSSGNNEQFF
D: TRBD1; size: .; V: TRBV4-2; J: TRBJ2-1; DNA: TGTGCCAGCAGCCAAGCCGGGACAGGGTATGAGCAGTTCTTC; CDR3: CASSQAGTGYEQFF
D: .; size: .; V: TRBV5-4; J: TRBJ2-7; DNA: TGTGCCAGCAGCTTCGGGGTTGGAATCTTCGTCGGTTCCTACGAGCAGTACTTC; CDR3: CASSFGVGIFVGSYEQYF
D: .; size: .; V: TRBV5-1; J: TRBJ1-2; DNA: TGCGCCAGCAGCCCCCTGAGGGCGTCAAGATATGGCTACACCTTC; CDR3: CASSPLRASRYGYTF
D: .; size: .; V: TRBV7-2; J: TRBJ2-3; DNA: TGTGCCAGCAGCTCGGGGGGCAGTCACACAGATACGCAGTATTTT; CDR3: CASSSGGSHTDTQYF
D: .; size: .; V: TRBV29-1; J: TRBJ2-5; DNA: TGCAGCGTACGCCACCCCCGGACAGCTATCGAAGAGACCCAGTACTTC; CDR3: CSVRHPRTAIEETQYF
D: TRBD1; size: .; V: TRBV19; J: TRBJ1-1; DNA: TGTGCCAGTAGTATAATTGGCAGGGGGCAACGTTTGAACACTGAAGCTTTCTTT; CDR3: CASSIIGRGQRLNTEAFF
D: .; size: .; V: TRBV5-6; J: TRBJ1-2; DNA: TGTGCCAGCAACGTCGTTATTGCTCAGGAAGACTATGGCTACACCTTC; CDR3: CASNVVIAQEDYGYTF
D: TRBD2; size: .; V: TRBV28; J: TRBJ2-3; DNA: TGTGCCAGCAGCCTCGGGACTAGCGCCACAGATACGCAGTATTTT; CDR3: CASSLGTSATDTQYF
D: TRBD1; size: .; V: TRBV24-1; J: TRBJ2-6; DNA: TGTGCCACCAGTGCAGGGACAGCGACCTCTGGGGCCAACGTCCTGACTTTC; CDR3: CATSAGTATSGANVLTF
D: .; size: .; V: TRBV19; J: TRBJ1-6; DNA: TGTGCCAGTAGTATAGATGGGGGCATGGTAGAATCACCCCTCCACTTT; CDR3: CASSIDGGMVESPLHF
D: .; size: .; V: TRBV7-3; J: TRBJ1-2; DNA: TGTGCCAGCAGCTTAAGGAAGTCGGGGTCTGTTGGCTACACCTTC; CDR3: CASSLRKSGSVGYTF
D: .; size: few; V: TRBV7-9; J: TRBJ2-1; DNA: TGTGCCAGCCGACACAGACAGCTGAATGAGCAGTTCTTC; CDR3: CASRHRQLNEQFF